Listed below are T cell receptor beta chains from one sample, sequenced in a study of blood T cell repertoires in COVID-19. TCRdb's copy holds only in-frame clones and misses some; the assay was immunoSEQ multiplex PCR. The data hold 120,000 or so clones, with about four fifths observed a single time. The sample was peripheral blood. All receptors derive from a man between 65 and 85 years old with acute or convalescent COVID-19. The conserved cysteine and the conserved F or W are not part of the CDR3 here. Fields, in order: J gene, V gene, CDR3 protein.

j_gene: TRBJ1-1; v_gene: TRBV7-3; CDR3aa: ASSPGGNTEAF
j_gene: TRBJ2-2; v_gene: TRBV4-3; CDR3aa: ASSREQGRPGELF
j_gene: TRBJ2-2; v_gene: TRBV19; CDR3aa: ASIGQGRAGELF
j_gene: TRBJ1-1; v_gene: TRBV4-2; CDR3aa: ASSQALVGGEAF
j_gene: TRBJ1-2; v_gene: TRBV19; CDR3aa: ASSISEVAGGGYT
j_gene: TRBJ2-6; v_gene: TRBV7-6; CDR3aa: ASSLGVAGLRGGANVLT
j_gene: TRBJ2-7; v_gene: TRBV27; CDR3aa: ASTRNSGSYYEQY
j_gene: TRBJ2-1; v_gene: TRBV30; CDR3aa: AWSVTAGGAYYNEQF
j_gene: TRBJ2-5; v_gene: TRBV4-2; CDR3aa: ASSQEVSAGLIGGQETQY
j_gene: TRBJ2-7; v_gene: TRBV7-2; CDR3aa: ASSQGLAASYEQY